This T cell receptor beta chain was found in a study of cytomegalovirus exposure and HLA in healthy donors. Study-wide background: Assignment to the Caucasian-associated ancestry cluster applied to approximately 80% of the approximately 400 genotyped donors. Study results and caveats: Approximately 18,000 TCR beta sequences were associated with HLA alleles at 0.05 false discovery rate in a later analysis. A link between a missense DCLRE1C variant and TCR beta V- and J-gene trimming emerged from a later analysis.

PCR involved 60 Vbeta and 13 Jbeta primers. Sequenced by immunoSEQ multiplex PCR; TCRdb stores in-frame clones only, minus some. This table has about 140,000 clones, 80% appearing once. As for this clone: Its target is unknown.

The germline gives CDR1 MGHRA, CDR2 YSYEKL. The CDR3 length is 17 residues. V was clipped by 0 bases and J by 0 bases, with 13 bases between them. This clonotype originated in a female donor in good health and CMV-seronegative. V is TRBV4-1 and J is TRBJ2-3, with a possible D match to TRBD2 (6 bases). Sequenced sample: PBMCs. CDR3 nucleotide sequence: TGCGCCAGCAGCCAAGAGTGGCCTAGCGATAGCACAGATACGCAGTATTTT. Translation: CASSQEWPSDSTDTQYF.